Described below is a single TCR beta chain sequence and its context. It has no known antigen specificity. Base qualities are missing; no much larger clone stands one base away. Using the deep immunoSEQ assay, TCR CDR3 regions were amplified from genomic DNA by multiplex PCR. Extracted genomic DNA from each cell subset was spread evenly across all wells of several immunoSEQ 96-well plates, with each plate serving as a replicate. For unsorted PBMC, approximately 0.3 ug of genomic DNA, equivalent to 30,000 to 35,000 T cell genomes, went into each replicate PCR. Ten immunoSEQ deep assay plates were used to sequence unsorted PBMC genomic DNA. Purified libraries were quantified with a Qubit 3.0 fluorometer, sized on a Bioanalyzer 2100, and re-quantified with the KAPA Library Quantification kit. Every immunoSEQ 96-well plate was sequenced on a separate single-read 150-cycle Illumina NextSeq 550 flow cell. The paper's processing steps were these. Because only junctional sequences without quality scores were contained in the immunoSEQ output, filtering matching that applied to full-length reads could not be performed. Sequences were annotated with PyIR, a Python wrapper for IgBLAST v1.9, and V/J genes and CDR3 were assigned using IMGT germline references. Any read was removed if the V/J assignment was weak (E-value above 1e-6), the CDR3 was missing, or the read contained stop codons, out-of-frame junctions, or ambiguous translated residues. V3J clonotypes were defined as sequences sharing an identical inferred V gene, J gene, and CDR3 amino acid sequence. The percentage overlap between two repertoires was calculated by dividing the number of shared unique clonotypes by the size of the smaller repertoire. RTK rarefaction, the Chao1 estimator, and Recon v2.1 estimates of unobserved clonotypes were used to assess repertoire richness. TCRdb carries this immuneACCESS record with in-frame sequences only. Its versions omit some clonotypes, under half of them owing to an unresolved V gene in the studies checked, with the rest unexplained. The DNA gave D and trimming, while V, J and clone size come from that table. This sample lists more than 450,000 clones; 75% to 85% were detected once. Clones ranked in the top ten supply over 10% of the sample.

This entry belongs to a study of shared clonotypes between healthy human individuals (dated by TCRdb to 2019 to 2021). For the study in its entirety: The cohort comprised a couple of women and a few men aged 18 to 49 years. To estimate repertoire size and how much clonotype sharing occurs between individuals, the study deeply sequenced the blood TCR repertoires of about 5 healthy adults. Libraries were prepared and TCR repertoires were sequenced by different laboratories using diverse techniques, in order to increase sequencing depth and limit assay-specific biases. Leukapheresis yielded between about 0.94 and 8.9 billion PBMCs per donor. Study-wide conclusions, independent of this receptor: Because the study included only a small number of donors, the genetic and exposure-history diversity represented was limited. Pairwise subsampling led to the expectation that sequencing depth would affect the degree of clonotype sharing among donors. Only blood was sampled, and tissue TCR repertoires likely differ from those in blood.

Healthy HIV-negative adults with no recently reported acute infections or vaccinations were included as donors. Every donor was a Caucasian adult residing in Nashville, Tennessee, USA. For unsorted samples, tens of millions of PBMCs were counted, and genomic DNA was extracted using the QIAamp DNA Blood Mini kit. Blood was collected by leukapheresis, and PBMCs were isolated by Ficoll-Histopaque density gradient centrifugation and then cryopreserved in liquid nitrogen vapor phase. Unmatched junction bases come to 10, with V trimmed by 3 bases and J by 4 bases. The CDR3 starts with the cysteine, ends with the phenylalanine, and has 16 residues. Only the CDR3 DNA stays, 48 bases, in frame from base 1. In the germline V gene, CDR1 corresponds to MDHEN and CDR2 to SYDVKM.

Material: PBMCs. This clonotype was obtained from a middle-aged woman in good health. Some clones in this sample may be carry-over from other donors' samples. The rearrangement joined TRBV28 to TRBJ1-2; TRBD1 lines up with 8 middle nucleotides. The encoded CDR3 is CASSFLRGRGPYGYTF. The DNA sequence is as follows: TGTGCCAGCAGTTTTCTCAGGGGGCGCGGGCCCTATGGCTACACCTTC.